A single T cell receptor (beta chain) is shown here with its context. The source of the sample is a study of blood T cell repertoires in COVID-19. Study background: Samples representing acute and convalescent COVID-19 were sourced from the United States, Italy and Spain. PBMCs, B-cell-depleted T cells, or T cells were the source of the cDNA or gDNA that made up the material.

The repertoire was sequenced with immunoSEQ multiplex PCR; TCRdb's copy has only in-frame clones and lacks some. Seen here are 200,000 to 250,000 clones, around 90% observed once, and the top ten hold around 2.7%. Looked up from germline, CDR1 is SGHTA and CDR2 is FQGTGA. There are 15 residues in the CDR3. The V gene end was trimmed by 0 bases and the J gene end by 2 bases; junction bases not matched to a gene: 2. This TCR was recovered from a woman aged 25 to 45 who had recovered from COVID-19. The sequencing sample was made of PBMCs or T cells enriched from blood (not recorded which). The rearrangement joins TRBV7-3 to TRBJ2-3; 7 bases line up with TRBD2. The CDR3 loop reads CASSLTGGNTDTQYF. CDR3 nucleotide sequence: TGTGCCAGCAGCTTAACGGGGGGGAACACAGATACGCAGTATTTT.